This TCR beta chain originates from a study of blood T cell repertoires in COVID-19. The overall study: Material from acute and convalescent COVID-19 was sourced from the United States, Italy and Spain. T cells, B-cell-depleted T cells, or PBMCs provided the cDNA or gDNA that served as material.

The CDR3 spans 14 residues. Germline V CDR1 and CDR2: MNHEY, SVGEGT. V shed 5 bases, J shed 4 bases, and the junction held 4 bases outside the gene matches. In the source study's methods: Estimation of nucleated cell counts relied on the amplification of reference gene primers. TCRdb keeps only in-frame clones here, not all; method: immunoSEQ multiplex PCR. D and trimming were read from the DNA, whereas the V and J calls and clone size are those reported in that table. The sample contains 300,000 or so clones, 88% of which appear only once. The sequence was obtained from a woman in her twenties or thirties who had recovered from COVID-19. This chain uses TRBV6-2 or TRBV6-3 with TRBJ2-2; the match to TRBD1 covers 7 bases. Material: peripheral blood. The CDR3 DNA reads TGTGCCAGCAGTCCCGGGACAGCCACCGGGGAGCTGTTTTTT. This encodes CASSPGTATGELFF.